Following are 9 T cell receptor beta chains from one sample sequenced in a study of graft-versus-host responses after intestinal transplantation. No antigen is known for these receptors. Method: immunoSEQ multiplex PCR; TCRdb's copy keeps in-frame clones and lacks some. This table holds tens of thousands of clones, around 90% found once. The material sequenced was unstimulated CD4+ T cells sorted from spleen or lymph node cells, taken before intestinal transplant. All receptors derive from a human donor who received an intestinal transplant.

The genes are TRBV6-1 and TRBJ2-7; a weak D match, TRBD2 (5 bases). V lost 8 bases and J 2 bases, leaving 19 bases between the germline ends. Per the germline V gene, CDR1 is MNHNS and CDR2 is SASEGT. The CDR3 totals 15 residues. CDR3 nucleotide sequence: TGTGCCAGCTACAGAAGGCCGGCGGAGGCCTACGAGCAGTACTTC. Its protein is CASYRRPAEAYEQYF.

This clone was recorded once. The rearrangement uses TRBV6-5 and TRBJ2-7; no clear D gene. The CDR3 spans 13 residues. V was cut by 3 bases and J by 3 bases, with 9 bases left in between. Germline-derived CDR1 and CDR2 are MNHEY and SVGAGI. CDR3 sequence reads: CASSYGTRYEQYF. Here the CDR3 DNA reads TGTGCCAGCAGTTATGGAACCCGCTACGAGCAGTACTTC.

This clone appeared once. The V and J genes are TRBV21-1 and TRBJ2-1; TRBD2 was called by the table and not checked on the DNA. TRBV21-1 is described as a pseudogene. The CDR3 runs to 20 residues. The CDR3 sequence is CASSQVGGRLTSCSYNEQFF. Written as DNA, the CDR3 is TGTGCCAGCAGCCAAGTAGGCGGGAGGCTAACCAGCTGCTCCTACAATGAGCAGTTCTTC.

The rearrangement uses TRBV12-1 and TRBJ1-5. TRBV12-1 is recorded as a pseudogene. The CDR3 covers 17 residues. CDR3 nucleotide sequence: TGTGCCAGCAGCCCTCCGGTTTTCTTACGGCACAATCAGCCCCAGCATTTT. Translated, it gives CASSPPVFLRHNQPQHF.

The chain carries TRBV6-5 and TRBJ2-1; possibly TRBD2 for D (6 bases). In germline, CDR1 is MNHEY, CDR2 SVGAGI. V lost 7 bases and J 7 bases, leaving 20 bases between the germline ends. The CDR3 is 15 residues long. The CDR3 DNA follows: TGTGCCAGCATCCCGGATCAGCTAGGGAGGAATGAGCAGTTCTTC. Its protein is CASIPDQLGRNEQFF.

In this sample, this clone turned up once. The chain recombines TRBV9 with TRBJ1-1, with D uncertain. Trimming took off 1 base at V and 0 bases at J, with 7 bases between the two ends. The CDR3 totals 14 residues. Per the germline V gene, CDR1 is SGDLS and CDR2 is YYNGEE. The CDR3 nucleotides are TGTGCCAGCAGCGTATCTCCTCTGAACACTGAAGCTTTCTTT. This codes for CASSVSPLNTEAFF.

The chain employs TRBV9 and TRBJ2-2; 7 bases are shared with TRBD2. The CDR3 contains 18 residues. After removal of 4 bases from V and 4 bases from J, the junction contained 16 bases not matched to a gene. Germline V lookup: CDR1 SGDLS, CDR2 YYNGEE. CDR3 coding DNA: TGTGCCAGCAGCCATCTAAAGGGAGCGGGAACGATCACCGGGGAGCTGTTTTTT. The encoded protein is CASSHLKGAGTITGELFF. The full variable domain, its missing parts supplied by reference TRBV9 and TRBJ2-2, is DSGVTQTPKHLITATGQRVTLRCSPRSGDLSVYWYQQSLDQGLQFLIQYYNGEERAKGNILERFSAQQFPDLHSELNLSSLELGDSALYFCASSHLKGAGTITGELFFGEGSRLTVL.

V usage is TRBV6-4 and J usage is TRBJ2-3, with D hard to call. The CDR3 is 13 residues long. Trimming pared 2 bases from V and 2 bases from J, leaving 5 bases between. Germline assignment: CDR1 MRHNA and CDR2 SNTAGT. The CDR3 sequence: CASSDGPTDTQYF. The CDR3, as DNA: TGTGCCAGCAGTGACGGGCCCACAGATACGCAGTATTTT.

The CDR3 region is CASSPGGLAGSYEQYF. The CDR3 DNA reads TGTGCCAGCAGCCCGGGCGGGCTAGCGGGGTCCTACGAGCAGTACTTC. This chain links TRBV27 with TRBJ2-7, with 9 bases identical to TRBD2. Trimming removed 6 bases from V and 1 base from J; junction bases left unmatched: 10. This CDR3 has 16 residues. Germline V gene sequence: CDR1 MNHEY, CDR2 SMNVEV (reference sequence).